This T cell receptor (beta chain) comes out of a study of shared clonotypes between healthy human individuals. Looked up from germline, CDR1 is SGHTA and CDR2 is FQGNSA. J lost 6 bases, V lost 2 bases, and 12 bases had no gene match. The CDR3 runs to 17 residues. The protocol was immunoSEQ multiplex PCR, while the TCRdb copy is restricted to in-frame clones and leaves out a portion. The sample contains millions of clones, around 94% of which appear only once. Input material: naive CD4+ T cells sorted from blood. Subset of the sample: CD45RA+ positively selected. This sequence joins TRBV7-2 and TRBJ2-1, with 8 bases matching TRBD2. The TCR sequence derives from a man younger than 35 in good health. CDR3 protein: CASSLRAGGLLSNEQFF. The CDR3 DNA reads TGTGCCAGCAGCTTACGTGCGGGAGGTCTTCTCTCCAATGAGCAGTTCTTC.